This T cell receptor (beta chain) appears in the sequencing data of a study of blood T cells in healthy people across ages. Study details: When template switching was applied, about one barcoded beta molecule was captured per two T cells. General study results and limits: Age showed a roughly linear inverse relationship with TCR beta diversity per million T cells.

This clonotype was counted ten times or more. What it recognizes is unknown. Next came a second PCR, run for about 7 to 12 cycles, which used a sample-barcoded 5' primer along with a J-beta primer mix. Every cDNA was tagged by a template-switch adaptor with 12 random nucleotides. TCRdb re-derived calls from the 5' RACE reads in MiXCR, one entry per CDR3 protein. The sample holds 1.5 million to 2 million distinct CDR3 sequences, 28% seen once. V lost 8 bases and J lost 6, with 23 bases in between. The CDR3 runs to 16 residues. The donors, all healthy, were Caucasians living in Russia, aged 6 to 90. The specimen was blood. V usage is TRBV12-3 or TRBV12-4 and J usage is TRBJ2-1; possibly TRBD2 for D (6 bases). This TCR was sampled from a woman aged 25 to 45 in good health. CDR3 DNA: TGTGCCAGCGACAAGGAGGGCAGCATGCTGGTCAATGAGCAGTTCTTC. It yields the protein CASDKEGSMLVNEQFF.